This entry is about one TCR beta chain. Its target is unknown. These data belong to a study of CXCR3-negative and CXCR3-positive naive CD8 T cells. Regarding the study as a whole: For CXCR3-positive naive cells, TRB CDR3s were more hydrophobic than those of CXCR3-negative naive cells.

The TRB libraries of cDNA were built by UMI-labeled 5' RACE. TCRdb reworked the 5' RACE reads into one entry per CDR3 protein, no DNA. The sample has approximately 100,000 distinct CDR3 sequences. Germline V gene lookup returns CDR1 SNHLY and CDR2 FYNNEI. The CDR3 contains 15 residues. Material for sequencing was naive CXCR3+ CD8+ T cells from blood. Subset of the sample: CD45RO-CCR7+CD27+CD95- naive CD8+ T cells expressing CXCR3 (TNR3+). The J gene is TRBJ2-7, the V gene TRBV2; TCRdb reports TRBD2, a call that lacks DNA to check it against. The clonotype was recovered from a human donor in good health. Some clones in this sample may be carry-over from other donors' samples. This CDR3 reads CASIKISQNTYEQYF.